These T cell receptor beta chains were read from a single sample in a study of PD-L1 blockade in urothelial cancer. The method was immunoSEQ multiplex PCR; TCRdb's version includes in-frame clones alone and lacks a portion of them. The profile shows around 130,000 clones, 70% to 85% of them singletons. The specimen was PBMCs, collected around atezolizumab (anti-PD-L1) treatment. The receptors were sampled from a man aged 45 to 65 with urothelial cancer. Both conserved end residues are part of each CDR3. The D gene is left open where the match is weak. Clone size is stated in some rows and not others, as once, few, many or a class when expanded.

length	size	V	J	D	DNA	CDR3
15	-	TRBV5-1	TRBJ2-5	-	TGCGCCAGCAGCTCCGGACAACCGAACCAAGAGACCCAGTACTTC	CASSSGQPNQETQYF
15	-	TRBV5-1	TRBJ1-4	TRBD1	TGCGCCAGCAGCCAGGCCGGGACAGGGGGTGAAAAACTGTTTTTT	CASSQAGTGGEKLFF
15	-	TRBV6-1	TRBJ1-1	TRBD1	TGTGCCAGCAGCGCCAAGGGGACAGGGAACACTGAAGCTTTCTTT	CASSAKGTGNTEAFF
16	-	TRBV5-5	TRBJ2-1	TRBD2	TGTGCCAGCAGCTTGGCCGGACTAGCGGCTTACAATGAGCAGTTCTTC	CASSLAGLAAYNEQFF
14	once	TRBV28	TRBJ2-1	TRBD1	TGTGCCAGCAGGGGGGGACAGGGGTACAATGAGCAGTTCTTC	CASRGGQGYNEQFF
16	-	TRBV4-1	TRBJ1-4	-	TGCGCCAGCAGCCAAGATACGGGTTTAGGTGGGGAAAAACTGTTTTTT	CASSQDTGLGGEKLFF
15	-	TRBV7-8	TRBJ2-5	TRBD2	TGTGCCAACAGCTTCCTAGCGGGGAGAGAGGAGACCCAGTACTTC	CANSFLAGREETQYF
15	-	TRBV28	TRBJ1-2	TRBD1	TGTGCCAGCAGTTTATCGAGACAGGGGGACTATGGCTACACCTTC	CASSLSRQGDYGYTF
17	-	TRBV11-2	TRBJ2-1	TRBD2	TGTGCCAGCAGTCCACCTCATGGTCTAGCGGGGTACAATGAGCAGTTCTTC	CASSPPHGLAGYNEQFF
14	-	TRBV7-3	TRBJ2-1	TRBD2	TGTGCCAGCAGCTGGACTAGCGGGCATAATGAGCAGTTCTTC	CASSWTSGHNEQFF
14	-	TRBV19	TRBJ1-1	-	TGTGCCAGTAGGGTCAGGGCCGCTAACACTGAAGCTTTCTTT	CASRVRAANTEAFF
16	once	TRBV19	TRBJ1-1	-	TGTGCCAGTAGTAAAACAGGGAATTCTAGGAACACTGAAGCTTTCTTT	CASSKTGNSRNTEAFF
15	-	TRBV28	TRBJ2-7	-	TGTGCCAGCAGTTCCTTTTTCCCTTCGTTTTTCGAGCAGTACTTC	CASSSFFPSFFEQYF
14	many	TRBV6-5	TRBJ1-2	-	TGTGCCAGCAGTTACTCACGGGGTTCGGGCGGCTACACCTTC	CASSYSRGSGGYTF
17	-	TRBV7-8	TRBJ2-2	TRBD2	TGTGCCAGCAGCTTCACCCGCGGGAGGGCCGACACCGGGGAGCTGTTTTTT	CASSFTRGRADTGELFF
14	-	TRBV5-4	TRBJ1-2	TRBD1	TGTGCCACCTCCCGGGGGACAGCGAACTATGGCTACACCTTC	CATSRGTANYGYTF
13	-	TRBV28	TRBJ1-1	-	TGTGCCAGCAGTTTTTGGCCGAACACTGAAGCTTTCTTT	CASSFWPNTEAFF
15	-	TRBV30	TRBJ1-5	-	TGTGCCTGGAAGCAGGGAGGGTGGAACAATCAGCCCCAGCATTTT	CAWKQGGWNNQPQHF
14	-	TRBV19	TRBJ2-3	TRBD1	TGTGCCAGTAGTACCTCCTTGGACAGGGATACGCAGTATTTT	CASSTSLDRDTQYF
16	-	TRBV4-2	TRBJ2-1	TRBD2	TGTGCCAGCAGCCAAGGAATAGGACTAGCTGGGAATGAGCAGTTCTTC	CASSQGIGLAGNEQFF
11	-	TRBV2	TRBJ2-1	-	TGTGCCAGCAGTACATACAATGAGCAGTTCTTC	CASSTYNEQFF
17	-	TRBV7-3	TRBJ2-1	TRBD2	TGTGCCAGCAGCTTAATCGGGACTACCGGGATAGGGAATGAGCAGTTCTTC	CASSLIGTTGIGNEQFF
15	-	TRBV19	TRBJ1-1	-	TGTGCCAGTAGTGGGTCCCCGGGAGAGAACACTGAAGCTTTCTTT	CASSGSPGENTEAFF
16	few	TRBV7-2	TRBJ2-3	TRBD2	TGTGCCAGCAGCTTATCATCTAGCGGGAGAACAGATACGCAGTATTTT	CASSLSSSGRTDTQYF
13	once	TRBV11-3	TRBJ2-7	TRBD1	TGTGCCAGCAGCGTAACAGGGGCGTACGAGCAGTACTTC	CASSVTGAYEQYF
16	-	TRBV19	TRBJ2-1	TRBD2	TGTGCCAGTAGTACCCGGGGGAGACTAGCCCCTGGGGAGCAGTTCTTC	CASSTRGRLAPGEQFF
16	once	TRBV7-9	TRBJ2-7	-	TGTGCCAGCAAGGGGGGGGGCGGCACGAGCTCCTACGAGCAGTACTTC	CASKGGGGTSSYEQYF
19	-	TRBV7-8	TRBJ2-7	TRBD2	TGTGCCAGCAGCTTAGTGGGGACTAGCGGGAGAACCTACTCCTACGAGCAGTACTTC	CASSLVGTSGRTYSYEQYF
14	few	TRBV9	TRBJ2-1	-	TGTGCCAGCAGCGGACGGTGGGGCCTCAATGAGCAGTTCTTC	CASSGRWGLNEQFF
14	-	TRBV9	TRBJ2-3	-	TGTGCCAGCAGCGTAGAGGCAGGGACAGATACGCAGTATTTT	CASSVEAGTDTQYF
15	-	TRBV7-2	TRBJ2-5	-	TGTGCCAGCAGCTCAGGTCAGGGTTCCCAAGAGACCCAGTACTTC	CASSSGQGSQETQYF
14	few	TRBV5-4	TRBJ1-1	-	TGTGCCAGCAGTGTGGCGGGTATGAACACTGAAGCTTTCTTT	CASSVAGMNTEAFF
16	-	TRBV9	TRBJ2-3	TRBD1	TGTGCCAGCAGGCCGGGGACAGGGCTCATTGCAGATACGCAGTATTTT	CASRPGTGLIADTQYF
15	-	TRBV19	TRBJ1-1	-	TGTGCCAGTAGTATAGATAGGAGGCCCAACACTGAAGCTTTCTTT	CASSIDRRPNTEAFF
16	-	TRBV5-5	TRBJ2-2	-	TGTGCCAGCAGCTTGAACAGGGGGGGAATGGCCGGGGAGCTGTTTTTT	CASSLNRGGMAGELFF
15	-	TRBV30	TRBJ1-5	TRBD1	TGTGCCTGTTCCGGGACAGGGCCGACCAATCAGCCCCAGCATTTT	CACSGTGPTNQPQHF
15	-	TRBV27	TRBJ1-2	-	TGTGCCAGCAGTTTATCGTACCCGGGGGGCTATGGCTACACCTTC	CASSLSYPGGYGYTF
14	once	TRBV11-2	TRBJ2-7	-	TGTGCCAGCAGCTTAGTTGCACAGGACTACGAGCAGTACTTC	CASSLVAQDYEQYF
15	-	TRBV9	TRBJ2-2	TRBD2	TGTGCCAGCAGCGCTAGCGGGAGTTACACCGGGGAGCTGTTTTTT	CASSASGSYTGELFF
15	once	TRBV2	TRBJ1-1	-	TGTGCCAGCAGTGAAGCGGCAGGAAATAGTGAGAGAGCTTTCTTT	CASSEAAGNSERAFF
11	-	TRBV2	TRBJ2-5	-	TGTGCCAACTCGTACCAAGAGACCCAGTACTTC	CANSYQETQYF
16	-	TRBV5-1	TRBJ1-3	TRBD1	TGCGCCAGCAGCGCGGCCGGGACAGGGACTGGAAACACCATATATTTT	CASSAAGTGTGNTIYF
17	-	TRBV28	TRBJ2-7	TRBD1	TGTGCCAGCAGTTCCCCCGGGACAGGGGGCGCGCGGTACGAGCAGTACTTC	CASSSPGTGGARYEQYF
18	-	TRBV7-2	TRBJ2-6	TRBD1	TGTGCCAGCAGCAGTAGGACAGGGTGGGAGTCTGGGGCCAACGTCCTGACTTTC	CASSSRTGWESGANVLTF